These 11 T cell receptor beta chains originate from one sample sequenced in a study of blood T cell repertoires in COVID-19. Assay used: immunoSEQ multiplex PCR; TCRdb lists only in-frame clones, some missing. The data hold some 74,000 clones, with less than 90% observed a single time. The sequencing sample was made of peripheral blood. The receptors derive from a woman older than 75 with acute or convalescent COVID-19.

This sequence joins TRBV3-1 (or the pseudogene TRBV3-2) and TRBJ1-2; D possibly corresponds to TRBD1 (5 bases). Germline values: CDR1 LGHDT, CDR2 YNNKEL (reference sequence). This CDR3 spans 11 amino acids. The V and J ends lost 5 bases and 4 bases respectively, with 5 bases between them. The CDR3 region is CASSDSYGYTF. In DNA, the CDR3 is TGTGCCAGCAGCGACAGCTATGGCTACACCTTC.

The chain recombines TRBV19 with TRBJ1-2; 7 nucleotides line up with TRBD1. CDR3 length: 13 residues. The germline gives CDR1 LNHDA, CDR2 SQIVND (reference sequence). Losses at the gene ends were 5 bases for V and 2 bases for J; bases not matched to a gene: 2. The CDR3: CASSPQGNYGYTF. DNA for the CDR3: TGTGCCAGTAGTCCACAGGGGAACTATGGCTACACCTTC.

V gene TRBV7-2 combines with J gene TRBJ2-1; 11 bases are shared with TRBD2. The junction had 12 bases not matched to a gene; V was cut back by 5 bases and J by 0 bases. Per germline, CDR1 SGHTA and CDR2 FQGNSA. The CDR3 totals 19 residues. CDR3 DNA sequence: TGTGCCAGCAGCCGCGCCGGGACTAGCGGCTTCAGCTCCTACAATGAGCAGTTCTTC. This encodes CASSRAGTSGFSSYNEQFF. Filled out from reference TRBV7-2 and TRBJ2-1, the complete variable domain reads GAGVSQSPSNKVTEKGKDVELRCDPISGHTALYWYRQSLGQGLEFLIYFQGNSAPDKSGLPSDRFSAERTGGSVSTLTIQRTQQEDSAVYLCASSRAGTSGFSSYNEQFFGPGTRLTVL.

This chain connects TRBV30 to TRBJ1-6, with 10 bases lining up with TRBD1. The CDR3 runs 13 residues. Germline lookup yields CDR1 GTSNPN and CDR2 SVGIG (reference sequence). V dropped 8 bases and J dropped 7; count of bases not matched to a gene: 5. Here the CDR3 reads CARAGQGNSPLHF. DNA for the CDR3: TGTGCCCGGGCGGGACAGGGGAATTCACCCCTCCACTTT.

The chain has TRBV30 and TRBJ1-2, with D possibly matching TRBD1 (5 bases). The ends were cut back, 2 bases at V and 3 bases at J, with 16 bases in the middle. CDR1 and CDR2 (germline): GTSNPN, SVGIG (reference sequence). There are 15 residues in the CDR3. This CDR3 reads CAWSFYSDTYYGYTF. In DNA form, the CDR3 reads TGTGCCTGGAGTTTCTATTCGGACACCTACTATGGCTACACCTTC. The entire variable domain, with the rest obtained from reference TRBV30 and TRBJ1-2, is as follows: SQTIHQWPATLVQPVGSPLSLECTVEGTSNPNLYWYRQAAGRGLQLLFYSVGIGQISSEVPQNLSASRPQDRQFILSSKKLLLSDSGFYLCAWSFYSDTYYGYTFGSGTRLTVV.

This clone was seen once. The chain recombines TRBV18 with TRBJ1-1; no firm D call. Germline V lookup: CDR1 KGHSH, CDR2 LQKENI. The V and J ends lost 2 bases and 1 base respectively, with 11 bases between them. The CDR3 spans 15 residues. The CDR3 region has the DNA TGTGCCAGCTCACCAGACCCATCGGGGAACACTGAAGCTTTCTTT. Protein product: CASSPDPSGNTEAFF. The full variable domain, in which reference TRBV18 and TRBJ1-1 provide the parts outside the CDR3, is NAGVMQNPRHLVRRRGQEARLRCSPMKGHSHVYWYRQLPEEGLKFMVYLQKENIIDESGMPKERFSAEFPKEGPSILRIQQVVRGDSAAYFCASSPDPSGNTEAFFGQGTRLTVV.

V and J are TRBV9 and TRBJ1-1; 8 bases are shared with TRBD1. This CDR3 is built from 15 residues. From germline, CDR1 is SGDLS and CDR2 YYNGEE. Losses at the gene ends were 2 bases for V and 4 bases for J; bases not matched to a gene: 7. CDR3 region: CASSVRGTGGTEAFF. The CDR3 DNA reads TGTGCCAGCAGCGTGCGAGGGACAGGAGGCACTGAAGCTTTCTTT. Using reference TRBV9 and TRBJ1-1 for the parts outside the CDR3, the full variable domain is DSGVTQTPKHLITATGQRVTLRCSPRSGDLSVYWYQQSLDQGLQFLIQYYNGEERAKGNILERFSAQQFPDLHSELNLSSLELGDSALYFCASSVRGTGGTEAFFGQGTRLTVV.

This chain connects TRBV5-1 to TRBJ1-2, with 7 bases matching TRBD1. Germline CDR1 and CDR2: SGHRS and YFSETQ. V lost 2 bases, J lost 4 bases, and 5 bases stayed unmatched. CDR3 length equals 14 residues. CDR3 loop: CASSFTTGTYGYTF. The CDR3 coding sequence is TGCGCCAGCAGCTTTACGACAGGGACCTATGGCTACACCTTC.

The chain links TRBV10-3 to TRBJ1-2; no clear D. The CDR3 has 12 amino acids. Trimming left V 5 bases short and J 5 bases short, with 9 bases between. Germline loops: CDR1 ENHRY, CDR2 SYGVKD. The CDR3 reads CAISQEGYGYTF. The DNA of the CDR3 is TGTGCCATCAGTCAGGAGGGTTATGGCTACACCTTC.

The chain carries TRBV5-1 and TRBJ2-1, with 10 bases identical to TRBD2. J was trimmed by 3 bases and V by 3 bases; bases with no gene match: 3. Germline loops: CDR1 SGHRS, CDR2 YFSETQ. The CDR3 totals 15 residues. Written as DNA, the CDR3 is TGCGCCAGCAGCTGGACTAGCGGTAACTACAATGAGCAGTTCTTC. The encoded protein is CASSWTSGNYNEQFF. The full variable domain, completed using reference TRBV5-1 and TRBJ2-1, is KAGVTQTPRYLIKTRGQQVTLSCSPISGHRSVSWYQQTPGQGLQFLFEYFSETQRNKGNFPGRFSGRQFSNSRSEMNVSTLELGDSALYLCASSWTSGNYNEQFFGPGTRLTVL.

Only a few counts were recorded for this clone. This chain uses TRBV18 with TRBJ1-6; D gene ambiguous. V lost 8 bases, J lost 4 bases, and 6 bases lay in between. The CDR3 sequence is 12 residues long. CDR1 and CDR2 from the germline V gene are KGHSH and LQKENI. The CDR3 DNA is TGTGCCAGCCGGGAGTATAATTCACCCCTCCACTTT. It yields the protein CASREYNSPLHF.